This TCR beta chain was recovered during a study of blood T cell repertoires in COVID-19. Background on the study: The United States, Italy and Spain supplied acute and convalescent COVID-19 samples. Sources were T cells, B-cell-depleted T cells, or PBMCs; the material itself was cDNA or gDNA.

The Seattle patients joined while their infection was active and were tracked longitudinally afterward. How the authors handled the data: Reference gene primer amplification yielded estimated nucleated cell counts. Using immunoSEQ multiplex PCR, the repertoire was profiled, and TCRdb retains in-frame clones only, with some absent. Clone size and the V and J calls come from that table; the DNA yielded D and trimming. The sample contains about 210,000 clones, around four fifths of which appear only once. This CDR3 spans 16 amino acids. V was clipped by 0 bases and J by 2 bases, with 11 bases between them. Germline V gene sequence: CDR1 LGHNA, CDR2 YNFKEQ.

The sequence was obtained from a man in his 60s with COVID-19, enrolled during active disease. Sequenced material: peripheral blood. The chain is built from TRBV4-2 and TRBJ2-4; D is undetermined. CDR3 sequence reads: CASSQDQAQTKNIQYF. The CDR3 coding sequence is TGTGCCAGCAGCCAAGATCAAGCCCAAACCAAAAACATTCAGTACTTC.